This T cell receptor beta chain appears in the sequencing data of a study of technical replicates of blood from several donors. TCRdb keeps only in-frame clones here, not all; method: immunoSEQ multiplex PCR. This table has 65,000 to 90,000 clones, about 90% appearing once. The CDR3 has 13 residues. The ends were cut back, 5 bases at V and 4 bases at J, with 10 bases in the middle. From germline, CDR1 is SGHVS and CDR2 FQNEAQ. Sequencing was carried out using T cells isolated from PBMCs. This chain connects TRBV7-8 to TRBJ2-3, with D uncertain. The source of this sequence is a human donor in good health. The CDR3: CASSQALADTQYF. CDR3 sequence (DNA): TGTGCCAGCAGCCAAGCACTCGCAGATACGCAGTATTTT.